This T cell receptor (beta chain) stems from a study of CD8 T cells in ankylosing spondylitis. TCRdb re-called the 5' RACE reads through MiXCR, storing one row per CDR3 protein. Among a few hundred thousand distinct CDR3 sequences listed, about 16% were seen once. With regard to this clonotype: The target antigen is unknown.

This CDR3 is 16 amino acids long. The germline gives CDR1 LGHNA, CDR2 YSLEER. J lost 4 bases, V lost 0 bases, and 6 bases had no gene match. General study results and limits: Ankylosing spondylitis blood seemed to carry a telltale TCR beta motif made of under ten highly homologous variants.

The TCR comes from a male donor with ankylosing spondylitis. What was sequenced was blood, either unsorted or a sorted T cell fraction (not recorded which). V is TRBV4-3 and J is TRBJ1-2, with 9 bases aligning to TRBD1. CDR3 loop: CASSQEVQGAAYGYTF. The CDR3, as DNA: TGCGCCAGCAGCCAAGAAGTACAGGGGGCGGCCTATGGCTACACCTTC.